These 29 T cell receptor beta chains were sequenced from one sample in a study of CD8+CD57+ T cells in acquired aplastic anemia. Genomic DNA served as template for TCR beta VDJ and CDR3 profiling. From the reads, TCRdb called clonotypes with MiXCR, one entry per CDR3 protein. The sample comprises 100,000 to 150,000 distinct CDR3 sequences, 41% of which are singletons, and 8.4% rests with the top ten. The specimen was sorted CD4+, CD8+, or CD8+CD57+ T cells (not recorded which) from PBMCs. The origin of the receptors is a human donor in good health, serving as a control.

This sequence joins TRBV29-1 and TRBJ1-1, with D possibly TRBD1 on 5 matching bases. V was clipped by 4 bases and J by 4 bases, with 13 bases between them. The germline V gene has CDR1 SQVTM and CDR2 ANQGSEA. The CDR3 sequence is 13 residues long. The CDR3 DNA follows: TGCAGCGTTGTGAGGGGCGAGGGCACTGAAGCTTTCTTT. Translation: CSVVRGEGTEAFF.

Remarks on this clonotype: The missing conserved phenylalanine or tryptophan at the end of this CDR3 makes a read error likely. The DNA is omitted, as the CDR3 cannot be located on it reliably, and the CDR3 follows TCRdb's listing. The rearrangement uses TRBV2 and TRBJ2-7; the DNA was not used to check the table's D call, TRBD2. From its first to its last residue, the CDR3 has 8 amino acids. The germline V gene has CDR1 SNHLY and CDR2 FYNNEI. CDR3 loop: CASSDPSG.

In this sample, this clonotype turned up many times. CDR3 nucleotides: TGTGCCAGCAGCCAAGTTTGGCAGGGCGGCGCGCCCCAGCATTTT. It is translated as CASSQVWQGGAPQHF. The chain recombines TRBV14 with TRBJ1-5; a possible D gene is TRBD1 (5 bases). CDR3 size: 15 residues. Trimming removed 1 base from V and 9 bases from J, with 16 bases in between. Germline CDR1 and CDR2: SGHDN and FVKESK.

CDR3 coding DNA: TGTGCCATCAGTGATGATCAGGGCCGCGGGGGCTACACCTTC. This codes for CAISDDQGRGGYTF. The chain joins TRBV10-3 to TRBJ1-2, with D perhaps TRBD1 (5 bases). The CDR3 length is 14 residues. CDR1 and CDR2 (germline): ENHRY, SYGVKD. Trimming shortened V by 3 bases and J by 8 bases, and 16 bases separated the two germline ends.

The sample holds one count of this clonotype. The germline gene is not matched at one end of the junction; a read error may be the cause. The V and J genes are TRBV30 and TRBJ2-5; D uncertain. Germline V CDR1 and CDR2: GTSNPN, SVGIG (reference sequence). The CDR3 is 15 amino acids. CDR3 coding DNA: TGTGCCTGGAGCCCGGACGGTCTAGAGCAAGAGACCCAGTGCTTC. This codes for CAWSPDGLEQETQCF.

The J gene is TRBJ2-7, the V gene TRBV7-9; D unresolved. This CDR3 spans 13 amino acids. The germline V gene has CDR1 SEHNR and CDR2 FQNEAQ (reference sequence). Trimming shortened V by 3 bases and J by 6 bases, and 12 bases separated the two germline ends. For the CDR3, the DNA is TGTGCCAGCAGCTTGAACATACTCGGCGAGCAGTACTTC. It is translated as CASSLNILGEQYF.

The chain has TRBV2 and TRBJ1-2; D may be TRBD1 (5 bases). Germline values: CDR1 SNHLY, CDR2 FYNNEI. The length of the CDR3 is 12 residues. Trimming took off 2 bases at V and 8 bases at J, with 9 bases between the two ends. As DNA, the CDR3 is TGTGCCAGCAGTGAAAGGGGACTGGGCTACACCTTC. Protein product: CASSERGLGYTF.

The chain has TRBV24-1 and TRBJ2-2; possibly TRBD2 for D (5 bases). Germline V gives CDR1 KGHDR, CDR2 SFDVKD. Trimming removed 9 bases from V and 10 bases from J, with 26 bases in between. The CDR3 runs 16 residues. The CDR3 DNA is TGTGCCACCCGTGCTATCCACCCGACTACACCTAAGGAGCTGTTTTTT. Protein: CATRAIHPTTPKELFF.

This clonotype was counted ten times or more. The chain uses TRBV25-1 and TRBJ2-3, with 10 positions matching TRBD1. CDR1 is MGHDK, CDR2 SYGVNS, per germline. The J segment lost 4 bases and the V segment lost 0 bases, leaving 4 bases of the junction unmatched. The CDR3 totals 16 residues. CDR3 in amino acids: CASSEYPGQGSDTQYF. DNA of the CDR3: TGTGCCAGCAGTGAATATCCGGGACAGGGGTCAGATACGCAGTATTTT.

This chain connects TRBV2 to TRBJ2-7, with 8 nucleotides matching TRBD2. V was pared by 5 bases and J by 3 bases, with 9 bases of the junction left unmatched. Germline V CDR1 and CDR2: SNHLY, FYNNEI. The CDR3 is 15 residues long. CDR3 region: CASSLQPGLVYEQYF. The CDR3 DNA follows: TGTGCCAGCAGTCTCCAACCGGGACTAGTCTACGAGCAGTACTTC.

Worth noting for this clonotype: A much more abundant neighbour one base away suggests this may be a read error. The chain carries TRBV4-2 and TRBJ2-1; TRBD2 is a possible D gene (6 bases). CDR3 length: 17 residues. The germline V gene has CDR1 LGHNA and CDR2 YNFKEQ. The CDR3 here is CASGQVGWEGRLHEQFF. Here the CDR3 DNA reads TGTGCCAGCGGCCAAGTGGGTTGGGAAGGGAGGCTACATGAGCAGTTCTTC.

The CDR3 is CASSNTSGGSSYEQYF. For the CDR3, the DNA is TGTGCCAGCAGTAACACTAGCGGGGGTTCCTCCTACGAGCAGTACTTC. The chain employs TRBV12-3 or TRBV12-4 and TRBJ2-7; 11 bases align to TRBD2. Trimming took 5 bases from V and 0 from J; bases not matched to a gene: 6. The CDR3 runs to 16 residues.

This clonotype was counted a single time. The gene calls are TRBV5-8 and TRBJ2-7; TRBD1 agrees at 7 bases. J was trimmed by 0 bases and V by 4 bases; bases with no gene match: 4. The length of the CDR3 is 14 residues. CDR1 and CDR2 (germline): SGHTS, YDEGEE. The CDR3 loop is CASSPGQSSYEQYF. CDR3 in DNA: TGTGCCAGCAGCCCGGGACAGAGCTCCTACGAGCAGTACTTC.

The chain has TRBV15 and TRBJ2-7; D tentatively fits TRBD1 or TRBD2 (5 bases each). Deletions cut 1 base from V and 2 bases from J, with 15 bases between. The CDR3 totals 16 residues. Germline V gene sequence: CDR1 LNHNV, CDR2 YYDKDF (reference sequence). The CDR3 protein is CATSRGGAQSAYEQYF. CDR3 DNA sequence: TGTGCCACCAGCAGAGGAGGGGCGCAATCGGCCTACGAGCAGTACTTC.

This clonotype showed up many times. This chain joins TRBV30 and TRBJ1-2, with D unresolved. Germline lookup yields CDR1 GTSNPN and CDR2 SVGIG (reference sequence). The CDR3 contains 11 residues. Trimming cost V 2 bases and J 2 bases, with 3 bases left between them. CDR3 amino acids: CAWSLNYGYTF. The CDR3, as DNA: TGTGCCTGGAGTCTGAACTATGGCTACACCTTC. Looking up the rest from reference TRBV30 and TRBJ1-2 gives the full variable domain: SQTIHQWPATLVQPVGSPLSLECTVEGTSNPNLYWYRQAAGRGLQLLFYSVGIGQISSEVPQNLSASRPQDRQFILSSKKLLLSDSGFYLCAWSLNYGYTFGSGTRLTVV.

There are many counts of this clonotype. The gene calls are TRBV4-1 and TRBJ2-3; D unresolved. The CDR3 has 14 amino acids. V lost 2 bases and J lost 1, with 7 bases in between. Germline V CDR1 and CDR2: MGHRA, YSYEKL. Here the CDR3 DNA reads TGCGCCAGCAGCCAATTTACAGGCACAGATACGCAGTATTTT. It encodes CASSQFTGTDTQYF.

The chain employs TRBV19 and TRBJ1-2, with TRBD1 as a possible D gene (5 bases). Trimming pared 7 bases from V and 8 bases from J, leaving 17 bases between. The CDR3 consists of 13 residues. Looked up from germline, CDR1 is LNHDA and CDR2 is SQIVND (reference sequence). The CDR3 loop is CASTLGTAGGYTF. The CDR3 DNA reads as TGTGCCAGTACCCTAGGGACCGCTGGAGGCTACACCTTC.

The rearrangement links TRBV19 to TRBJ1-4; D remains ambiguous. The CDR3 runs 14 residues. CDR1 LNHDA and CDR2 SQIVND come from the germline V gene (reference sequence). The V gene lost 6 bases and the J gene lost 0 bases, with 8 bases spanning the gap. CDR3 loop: CASSAGATNEKLFF. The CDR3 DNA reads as TGTGCCAGTAGCGCGGGTGCAACTAATGAAAAACTGTTTTTT.

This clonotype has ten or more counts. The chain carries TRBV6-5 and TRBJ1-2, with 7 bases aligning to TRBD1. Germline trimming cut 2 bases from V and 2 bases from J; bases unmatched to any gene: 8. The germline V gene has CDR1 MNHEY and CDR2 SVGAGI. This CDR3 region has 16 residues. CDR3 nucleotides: TGTGCCAGCAGTTACAATAACAGGGGAGGAAACTATGGCTACACCTTC. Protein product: CASSYNNRGGNYGYTF.

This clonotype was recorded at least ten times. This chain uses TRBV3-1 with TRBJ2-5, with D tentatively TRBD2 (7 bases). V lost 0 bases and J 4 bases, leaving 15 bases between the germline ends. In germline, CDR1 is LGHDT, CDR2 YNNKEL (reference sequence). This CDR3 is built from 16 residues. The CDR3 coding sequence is TGTGCCAGCAGCCAAGAGTTGGCGGGGGCCGTAGAGACCCAGTACTTC. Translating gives CASSQELAGAVETQYF.

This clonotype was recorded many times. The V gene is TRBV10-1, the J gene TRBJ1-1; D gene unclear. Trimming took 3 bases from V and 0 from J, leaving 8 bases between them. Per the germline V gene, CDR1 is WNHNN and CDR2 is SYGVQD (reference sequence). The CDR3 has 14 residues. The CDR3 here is CASSEGSLNTEAFF. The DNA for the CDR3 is TGCGCCAGCAGTGAAGGTTCGCTGAACACTGAAGCTTTCTTT.

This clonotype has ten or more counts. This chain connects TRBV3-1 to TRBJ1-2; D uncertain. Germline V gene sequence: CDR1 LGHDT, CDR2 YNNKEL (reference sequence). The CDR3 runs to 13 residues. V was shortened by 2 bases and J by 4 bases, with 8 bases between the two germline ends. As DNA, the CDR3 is TGTGCCAGCAGCCAACCCCCGATCTATGGCTACACCTTC. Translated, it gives CASSQPPIYGYTF. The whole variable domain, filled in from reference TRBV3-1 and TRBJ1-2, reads DTAVSQTPKYLVTQMGNDKSIKCEQNLGHDTMYWYKQDSKKFLKIMFSYNNKELIINETVPNRFSPKSPDKAHLNLHINSLELGDSAVYFCASSQPPIYGYTFGSGTRLTVV.

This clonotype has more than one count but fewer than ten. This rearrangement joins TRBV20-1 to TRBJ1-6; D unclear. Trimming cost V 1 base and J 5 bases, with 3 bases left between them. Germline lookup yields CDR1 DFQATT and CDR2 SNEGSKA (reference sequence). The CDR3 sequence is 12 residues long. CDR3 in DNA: TGCAGTGCTAGAGGGAATAATTCACCCCTCCACTTT. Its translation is CSARGNNSPLHF.

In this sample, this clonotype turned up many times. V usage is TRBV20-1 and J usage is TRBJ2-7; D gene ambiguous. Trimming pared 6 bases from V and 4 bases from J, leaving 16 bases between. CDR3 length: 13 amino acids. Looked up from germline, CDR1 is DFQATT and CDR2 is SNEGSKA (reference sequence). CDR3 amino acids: CSAEGTVLYEQYF. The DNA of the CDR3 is TGCAGTGCCGAAGGAACGGTTCTATACGAGCAGTACTTC.

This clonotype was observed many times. The CDR3 sequence: CASSESGSSYNEQFF. The CDR3 bases are TGCGCCAGCAGCGAGTCCGGAAGCTCCTACAATGAGCAGTTCTTC. V usage is TRBV5-1 and J usage is TRBJ2-1; no firm D call. Germline CDR1 and CDR2: SGHRS and YFSETQ. The CDR3 runs to 15 residues. V was shortened by 4 bases and J by 0 bases, with 11 bases between the two germline ends.

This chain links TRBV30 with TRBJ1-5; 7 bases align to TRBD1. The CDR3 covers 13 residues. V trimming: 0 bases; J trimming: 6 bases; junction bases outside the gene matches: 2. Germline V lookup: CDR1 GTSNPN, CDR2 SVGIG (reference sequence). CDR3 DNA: TGTGCCTGGAGTGTTTCAGGGGGTCAGCCCCAGCATTTT. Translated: CAWSVSGGQPQHF.

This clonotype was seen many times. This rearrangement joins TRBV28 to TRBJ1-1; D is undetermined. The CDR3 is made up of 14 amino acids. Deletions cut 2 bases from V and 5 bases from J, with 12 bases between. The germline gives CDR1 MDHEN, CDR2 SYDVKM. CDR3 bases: TGTGCCAGCAGTTTAGTCGGGATCGGGACTGAAGCTTTCTTT. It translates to CASSLVGIGTEAFF.

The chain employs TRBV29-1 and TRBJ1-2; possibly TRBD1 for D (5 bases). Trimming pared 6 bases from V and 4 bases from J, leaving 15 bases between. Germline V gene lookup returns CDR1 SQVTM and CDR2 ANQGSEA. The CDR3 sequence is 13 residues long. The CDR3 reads CSVAVDKIYGYTF. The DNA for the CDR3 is TGCAGCGTCGCTGTGGACAAGATCTATGGCTACACCTTC.

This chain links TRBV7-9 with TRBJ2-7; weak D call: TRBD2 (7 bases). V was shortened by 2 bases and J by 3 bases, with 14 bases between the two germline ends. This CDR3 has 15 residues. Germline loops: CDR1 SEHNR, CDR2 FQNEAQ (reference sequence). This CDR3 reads CASSLKGGGSYEQYF. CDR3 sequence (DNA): TGTGCCAGCAGCTTAAAGGGAGGGGGTAGCTACGAGCAGTACTTC.